This T cell receptor (beta chain) was profiled in a study of early T cells in non-severe SARS-CoV-2 infection. This clonotype was detected ten times or more. MiXCR, applied by TCRdb to the 5' RACE reads, yields one record per CDR3 protein. The table lists tens of thousands of distinct CDR3 sequences, 12% of them singletons, with 15% to 20% in the top ten. V was cut by 5 bases and J by 5 bases, with 12 bases left in between. The length of the CDR3 is 13 residues. Germline CDR1 reads MNHEY; CDR2 reads SVGAGI. This clonotype was sampled from an adult who was a healthcare worker with PCR-confirmed SARS-CoV-2 infection or an uninfected control (not recorded which). This chain uses TRBV6-5 with TRBJ2-5; D is possibly TRBD1 or TRBD2 (6 bases each). Sequencing was carried out using whole blood. In nucleotides, the CDR3 is TGTGCCAGCAGTATTAGAGGGGGGGAGACCCAGTACTTC. Its translation: CASSIRGGETQYF.